Below are 16 T cell receptor beta chains sequenced from a single sample in a study of blood T cell repertoires in COVID-19. Clones were read by immunoSEQ multiplex PCR, and TCRdb kept only the in-frame ones, dropping some. The sample includes some 380,000 clones, approximately 89% of them seen just once. The sample taken for sequencing was PBMCs or T cells enriched from blood (not recorded which). Source of these receptors: a man aged 30-40 years who had recovered from COVID-19.

V usage is TRBV6-5 and J usage is TRBJ2-7; D may be TRBD1 (6 bases). The CDR3 is 14 amino acids. Trimming pared 2 bases from V and 5 bases from J, leaving 13 bases between. CDR1 is MNHEY, CDR2 SVGAGI, per germline. The CDR3 nucleotides are TGTGCCAGCAGTTACGCAGGGGAAGCTAACGAGCAGTACTTC. It is translated as CASSYAGEANEQYF.

The chain carries TRBV29-1 and TRBJ2-1; D is unclear. This CDR3 is 14 amino acids long. Germline-derived CDR1 and CDR2 are SQVTM and ANQGSEA. V lost 4 bases and J lost 2, with 12 bases in between. The CDR3 here is CSVGTTHTYNEQFF. DNA of the CDR3: TGCAGCGTTGGAACTACCCACACCTACAATGAGCAGTTCTTC.

The V call is TRBV18, the J call TRBJ2-7; D remains ambiguous. CDR3 length: 14 residues. Deletions cut 2 bases from V and 2 bases from J, with 10 bases between. Germline CDR1 reads KGHSH; CDR2 reads LQKENI. As DNA, the CDR3 is TGTGCCAGCTCACCAGACGGGTTTACCTACGAGCAGTACTTC. Protein: CASSPDGFTYEQYF.

The chain uses TRBV4-1 and TRBJ1-1; 9 nucleotides align to TRBD1. V was pared by 1 base and J by 2 bases, with 11 bases of the junction left unmatched. The CDR3 has 18 amino acids. Germline V gives CDR1 MGHRA, CDR2 YSYEKL. This CDR3 is CASSQAPTGGPRNTEAFF. CDR3 coding DNA: TGCGCCAGCAGCCAAGCCCCAACAGGGGGCCCACGAAACACTGAAGCTTTCTTT.

This rearrangement joins TRBV29-1 to TRBJ2-3; 9 bases agree with TRBD2. Trimming took 6 bases from V and 5 from J; bases not matched to a gene: 12. Germline V gives CDR1 SQVTM, CDR2 ANQGSEA. This CDR3 region has 15 residues. The CDR3 loop is CSVTLLAGGGDTQYF. The CDR3 nucleotides read TGCAGCGTCACCCTACTGGCGGGGGGGGGAGATACGCAGTATTTT.

CDR3 coding DNA: TGTGCCAGCAGCGGGACAGGGGGCGCTTATGGCTACACCTTC. Protein sequence: CASSGTGGAYGYTF. The V call is TRBV6-5, the J call TRBJ1-2, with 12 bases aligning to TRBD1. This CDR3 region has 14 residues. Germline V CDR1 and CDR2: MNHEY, SVGAGI. Germline trimming cut 6 bases from V and 5 bases from J; bases unmatched to any gene: 4.

The rearrangement uses TRBV5-6 and TRBJ2-7, with D possibly matching TRBD2 (6 bases). With 3 bases removed from V and 4 bases from J, the gap between germline ends came to 20 bases. Germline CDR1 SGHDT, CDR2 YYEEEE. The length of the CDR3 is 16 residues. The CDR3 protein is CASSWGIGGETYEQYF. In DNA, the CDR3 is TGTGCCAGCAGCTGGGGAATTGGCGGGGAGACTTACGAGCAGTACTTC. Supplemented by reference TRBV5-6 and TRBJ2-7, the full variable domain reads DAGVTQSPTHLIKTRGQQVTLRCSPKSGHDTVSWYQQALGQGPQFIFQYYEEEERQRGNFPDRFSGHQFPNYSSELNVNALLLGDSALYLCASSWGIGGETYEQYFGPGTRLTVT.

The chain joins TRBV5-6 to TRBJ2-3; 9 bases match TRBD2. The germline V gene has CDR1 SGHDT and CDR2 YYEEEE. V shed 3 bases, J shed 13 bases, and the junction held 12 bases outside the gene matches. The CDR3 is 14 amino acids. This CDR3 reads CASSSRDSGGAKYF. CDR3 sequence (DNA): TGTGCCAGCAGCTCCAGAGATAGCGGGGGAGCGAAGTATTTT.

The J gene is TRBJ1-1, the V gene TRBV12-3 or TRBV12-4; possibly TRBD1 for D (5 bases). Trimming took off 1 base at V and 7 bases at J, with 10 bases between the two ends. This CDR3 comprises 13 residues. The DNA for the CDR3 is TGTGCCAGCAGTTTAGTTCAGGGTTTTGAAGCTTTCTTT. It encodes CASSLVQGFEAFF.

The chain recombines TRBV6-5 with TRBJ2-1; tentatively, D is TRBD2 (7 bases). Trimming shortened V by 9 bases and J by 9 bases, and 24 bases separated the two germline ends. Germline CDR1 reads MNHEY; CDR2 reads SVGAGI. The CDR3 consists of 15 residues. The CDR3 coding sequence is TGTGCCAGTACACAGTCGGGGGGCCTCGGTGTTGAGCAGTTCTTC. As protein: CASTQSGGLGVEQFF.

The chain links TRBV19 to TRBJ1-5, with TRBD1 identical over 7 bases. J lost 2 bases, V lost 7 bases, and 8 bases had no gene match. The CDR3 contains 15 residues. Germline-derived CDR1 and CDR2 are LNHDA and SQIVND (reference sequence). The CDR3 protein is CASTFGQAGNQPQHF. The CDR3 DNA follows: TGTGCCAGTACCTTCGGACAGGCCGGCAATCAGCCCCAGCATTTT.

For this clone: Other DNA sequences in the sample encode the same CDR3. V gene TRBV10-2 combines with J gene TRBJ1-2, with 7 bases that match TRBD1. This CDR3 has 12 residues. The junction had 4 bases not matched to a gene; V was cut back by 8 bases and J by 4 bases. Germline assignment: CDR1 WSHSY and CDR2 SAAADI. The DNA for the CDR3 is TGCGCCAGCCGCCGGGACAGCTATGGCTACACCTTC. It codes for CASRRDSYGYTF.

This sequence joins TRBV4-3 and TRBJ2-7; 10 nucleotides line up with TRBD1. CDR1 is LGHNA and CDR2 is YSLEER in the germline V gene. This CDR3 contains 15 residues. Trimming took 3 bases from V and 7 from J; bases not matched to a gene: 9. For the CDR3, the DNA is TGCGCCAGCAGCCAGCCGGGACAGGGGTCGGGGGAGCAGTACTTC. It translates to CASSQPGQGSGEQYF.

The V call is TRBV7-9, the J call TRBJ2-1; D might be TRBD2 (5 bases). The CDR3 has 12 amino acids. From germline, CDR1 is SEHNR and CDR2 FQNEAQ (reference sequence). V dropped 5 bases and J dropped 8 bases, with 10 bases sitting between them. CDR3 bases: TGTGCCAGCAGCACCCAGAGGGATGAGCAGTTCTTC. It encodes CASSTQRDEQFF. Full variable domain (remainder filled in from reference TRBV7-9 and TRBJ2-1): DTGVSQNPRHKITKRGQNVTFRCDPISEHNRLYWYRQTLGQGPEFLTYFQNEAQLEKSRLLSDRFSAERPKGSFSTLEIQRTEQGDSAMYLCASSTQRDEQFFGPGTRLTVL.

This clone has a single count. The V gene is TRBV12-3 or TRBV12-4, the J gene TRBJ2-7; D not resolved. The CDR3 is 13 amino acids. Trimming stripped 8 bases from V and 0 bases from J, with 11 bases between. The CDR3 loop reads CASAPSSSYEQYF. In DNA form, the CDR3 reads TGTGCCAGCGCCCCCTCTAGCTCCTACGAGCAGTACTTC.

The rearrangement joins TRBV11-2 to TRBJ2-1; tentatively, D is TRBD1 (6 bases). V dropped 1 base and J dropped 2 bases, with 18 bases sitting between them. There are 18 residues in the CDR3. Germline V gene sequence: CDR1 SGHAT, CDR2 FQNNGV. Here the CDR3 DNA reads TGTGCCAGCAGCTTAGCTCGGACAGCGAGGGGAACCTACAATGAGCAGTTCTTC. Translation: CASSLARTARGTYNEQFF.